The present T cell receptor beta chain was sequenced within a study of blood T cell repertoires in COVID-19. Produced via immunoSEQ multiplex PCR; TCRdb's table is partial and in-frame only. The sample consists of 35,000 to 50,000 clones, 82% of them appearing once. This clone was recorded a few times. The CDR3 is 12 amino acids. Germline V gene lookup returns CDR1 SQVTM and CDR2 ANQGSEA. Trimming cost V 6 bases and J 5 bases; bases outside gene matches: 6. The sequenced material came from peripheral blood. The chain employs TRBV29-1 and TRBJ2-7; 8 positions agree with TRBD1. The sequence came from a woman in her 70s with acute or convalescent COVID-19. CDR3 nucleotide sequence: TGCAGCGTAGATCCGGACAGGGACGAGCAGTACTTC. Encoded protein: CSVDPDRDEQYF.